These 23 T cell receptor beta chains were all obtained from the same sample, sequenced in a study of tumor and adjacent non-tumor tissue in lung cancer. TCRbeta libraries were built with three rounds of nested PCR, modified from ARM-PCR. TCRdb re-analysed the multiplex PCR reads in MiXCR, keeping a single row per CDR3 protein. The data contain 100,000 to 150,000 distinct CDR3 sequences, about 66% of them singletons. This sample's RNA came from whole unsorted tissue. The sequencing input was lung tumor tissue. Every receptor here comes from a man younger than 40 with non-small cell lung cancer.

A few counts support this clonotype. A read error is possible here, since a much larger clone lies one base away. The DNA for the CDR3 is TGCAGCGGTTGGACAGGGACCAAAGAGACCCAGTACTTC. Translation gives CSGWTGTKETQYF. This sequence joins TRBV29-1 and TRBJ2-5; TRBD1 agrees at 8 bases. V was pared by 7 bases and J by 3 bases, with 7 bases of the junction left unmatched. The CDR3 loop spans 13 amino acids. Germline lookup yields CDR1 SQVTM and CDR2 ANQGSEA.

This clonotype has a handful of counts. V usage is TRBV11-1 and J usage is TRBJ1-5; D is uncertain. The CDR3 length is 13 residues. The V gene's germline CDR1 is SGHAT and CDR2 FQDESV (reference sequence). V lost 3 bases to trimming and J lost 16 bases, with 19 bases between them. CDR3 amino acids: CASSFGSNQPLHF. The CDR3 DNA reads TGTGCCAGCAGCTTCGGGAGCAATCAGCCCCTCCATTTT.

Comments on this clonotype: One junction end disagrees with the germline gene, perhaps due to a read error. The J gene is TRBJ1-2, the V gene TRBV20-1; TRBD1 matches 7 bases. This CDR3 contains 18 residues. Per germline, CDR1 DFQATT and CDR2 SNEGSKA (reference sequence). In DNA form, the CDR3 reads TGCACTGCTAGAGGCCCCCCGGGAAAGGGGGCCAAATACTATGGCTACACCTTC. Translation gives CTARGPPGKGAKYYGYTF.

About this clonotype itself: This may be a read error: a much more frequent sequence differs by one nucleotide. The chain links TRBV12-3 or TRBV12-4 to TRBJ2-5; TRBD2 matches at 14 bases. This CDR3 has 18 amino acids. CDR3 amino acids: CASTKGTSGRTSAETQHF. The CDR3, as DNA: TGTGCCAGCACAAAAGGGACTAGCGGGAGAACCTCGGCTGAGACCCAGCACTTC.

This clonotype was counted ten times or more. The chain links TRBV20-1 to TRBJ2-1; 13 nucleotides align to TRBD2. Germline loops: CDR1 DFQATT, CDR2 SNEGSKA (reference sequence). After removal of 6 bases from V and 4 bases from J, the junction contained 6 bases not matched to a gene. This CDR3 contains 15 residues. The CDR3 DNA follows: TGCAGTGCGCCTGGGACTAGCGGGGTATACAATGAGCAGTTCTTC. Translated, it gives CSAPGTSGVYNEQFF.

This chain connects TRBV6-5 to TRBJ2-7; D is perhaps TRBD1 (5 bases). Per germline, CDR1 MNHEY and CDR2 SVGAGI. This CDR3 region has 13 residues. Trimming cost V 2 bases and J 4 bases, with 9 bases left between them. CDR3 region: CASSYIREYEQYF. As DNA, the CDR3 is TGTGCCAGCAGTTACATCAGGGAATACGAGCAGTACTTC.

In its sample, this clonotype was seen a few times. Here the CDR3 DNA reads TGTGCCTGGGCCGGGACCCACTCGGGGGCCCAGCATTTT. Its translation: CAWAGTHSGAQHF. The rearrangement joins TRBV30 to TRBJ1-5; weak D call: TRBD1 (5 bases). The V end lost 5 bases, the J end lost 11 bases, and 19 bases lay between the germline ends. The germline V gene encodes CDR1 GTSNPN and CDR2 SVGIG (reference sequence). The CDR3 spans 13 residues. The full variable domain, with the rest looked up from reference TRBV30 and TRBJ1-5, is SQTIHQWPATLVQPVGSPLSLECTVEGTSNPNLYWYRQAAGRGLQLLFYSVGIGQISSEVPQNLSASRPQDRQFILSSKKLLLSDSGFYLCAWAGTHSGAQHFGDGTRLSIL.

The chain recombines TRBV5-4 with TRBJ1-1; a weak D match, TRBD1 (6 bases). Germline V CDR1 and CDR2: SGHNT, YYREEE (reference sequence). V was trimmed by 6 bases and J by 5 bases, leaving 14 bases between them. The CDR3 has 13 residues. CDR3 region: CASTRGGKTEAFF. The CDR3 region has the DNA TGTGCCAGCACCAGGGGAGGGAAAACTGAAGCTTTCTTT. The complete variable domain, with remaining parts taken from reference TRBV5-4 and TRBJ1-1, reads ETGVTQSPTHLIKTRGQQVTLRCSSQSGHNTVSWYQQALGQGPQFIFQYYREEENGRGNFPPRFSGLQFPNYSSELNVNALELDDSALYLCASTRGGKTEAFFGQGTRLTVV.

Remarks on this clonotype: A read error is possible here, since a much larger clone lies one base away. The CDR3 coding sequence is TGCAGTGCAAGATATAACGGGGGGTGGAATGAGCAGTTCTTC. Translating gives CSARYNGGWNEQFF. The chain couples TRBV20-1 to TRBJ2-1, with 7 nucleotides matching TRBD2. J lost 7 bases, V lost 6 bases, and 12 bases had no gene match. This CDR3 contains 14 residues. CDR1 and CDR2 (germline): DFQATT, SNEGSKA (reference sequence).

A word on this clonotype: The junction departs from the called germline gene at one end, perhaps through a read error. The chain has TRBV29-1 and TRBJ2-7, with a weak D call TRBD1 (6 bases). The CDR3 loop spans 16 amino acids. The germline V gene encodes CDR1 SQVTM and CDR2 ANQGSEA. The CDR3 region is CSAANGCAGERYEQYF. The CDR3 bases are TGCAGCGCCGCCAATGGCTGTGCAGGGGAACGGTACGAGCAGTATTTC.

As regards this clonotype: This may arise from a read error, as a much more abundant clone is one base away. The chain links TRBV13 to TRBJ1-5, with D uncertain. This CDR3 comprises 14 residues. Germline assignment: CDR1 PRHDT and CDR2 FYEKMQ (reference sequence). CDR3 nucleotides: TGTGCCATCAGCTTCGGCCGAGGCAATCAGCCCCAGCATTTT. It codes for CAISFGRGNQPQHF.

This clonotype came up once. With a much larger clone just one base away, this may be a read error. This rearrangement joins TRBV12-3 or TRBV12-4 to TRBJ2-5, with 7 nucleotides matching TRBD1. The CDR3 has 13 residues. CDR3 in amino acids: CASIRDSQETQCF. CDR3 coding DNA: TGTGCCAGCATAAGGGACAGCCAAGAGACCCAGTGCTTC.

This clonotype was seen only a few times. Just one base apart from a much larger clone, this may be a read error. The chain has TRBV20-1 and TRBJ1-6, with D possibly matching TRBD1 (5 bases). The germline gives CDR1 DFQATT, CDR2 SNEGSKA (reference sequence). The CDR3 runs to 16 residues. The V end lost 5 bases, the J end lost 5 bases, and 19 bases lay between the germline ends. CDR3 protein: CSAHTTGIGDNSPLHF. The CDR3 nucleotides are TGCAGTGCTCATACAACCGGGATAGGGGATAATTCACCCCTCCACTTT.

This chain joins TRBV11-2 and TRBJ2-7; 7 nucleotides line up with TRBD2. Per the germline V gene, CDR1 is SGHAT and CDR2 is FQNNGV. J gave up 1 base and V 0 bases, and 12 bases lay outside the gene matches. CDR3 length: 18 amino acids. This CDR3 is CASSLEVGSSGVSYEQYF. CDR3 nucleotide sequence: TGTGCCAGCAGCTTAGAGGTTGGGTCAAGCGGGGTATCCTACGAGCAGTACTTC. Full variable domain (rest looked up from reference TRBV11-2 and TRBJ2-7): EAGVAQSPRYKIIEKRQSVAFWCNPISGHATLYWYQQILGQGPKLLIQFQNNGVVDDSQLPKDRFSAERLKGVDSTLKIQPAKLEDSAVYLCASSLEVGSSGVSYEQYFGPGTRLTVT.

In the case of this clonotype: The germline gene is not matched at one end of the junction; a read error may be the cause. V and J are TRBV20-1 and TRBJ2-7, with D tentatively TRBD1 or TRBD2 (5 bases each). Germline CDR1 is DFQATT and CDR2 is SNEGSKA (reference sequence). The CDR3 covers 11 residues. The CDR3 bases are TGCAATGCTAGAGATGGGTGGGACGACCACTTC. Protein sequence: CNARDGWDDHF.

This chain links TRBV11-1 with TRBJ2-2, with D unresolved. CDR3 length: 15 residues. Germline assignment: CDR1 SGHAT and CDR2 FQDESV (reference sequence). The V end was cut by 5 bases, the J end by 7 bases, with 17 bases between. The CDR3 sequence: CASSPSLLGIGELFF. DNA of the CDR3: TGTGCCAGCAGCCCAAGCCTACTGGGGATCGGGGAGCTGTTTTTT.

On this clonotype: A single base separates this from a much larger clone, so it may be a read error. J is TRBJ1-6 and V is TRBV20-1; D gene ambiguous. V dropped 4 bases and J dropped 9 bases, with 7 bases sitting between them. Germline CDR1 reads DFQATT; CDR2 reads SNEGSKA (reference sequence). CDR3 size: 11 residues. The CDR3 protein is CSATEGSPLHF. CDR3 bases: TGCAGTGCTACAGAGGGTTCACCCCTCCACTTT.

This clonotype was seen many times. The rearrangement joins TRBV6-6 to TRBJ1-3; perhaps TRBD1 as D (6 bases). Trimming took off 6 bases at V and 0 bases at J, with 9 bases between the two ends. The length of the CDR3 is 14 residues. Per germline, CDR1 MNHNY and CDR2 SVGAGI (reference sequence). The CDR3 is CASRRGGSGNTIYF. The CDR3 DNA reads TGTGCCAGCAGGAGGGGGGGCTCTGGAAACACCATATATTTT.

For this clonotype: A much larger clone sits a single nucleotide away, making a read error possible. This sequence joins TRBV30 and TRBJ1-2; D gene uncertain. The CDR3 covers 12 residues. Germline V gene data show CDR1 as GTSNPN and CDR2 as SVGIG (reference sequence). The CDR3 DNA reads as TGTGTCTGGAGTCGAGAGGGATATGGCTACACCTTC. Amino acids: CVWSREGYGYTF.

Note on this clonotype: Compared with germline, one end of the junction differs, possibly owing to a read error. The gene calls are TRBV20-1 and TRBJ2-1, with 7 bases identical to TRBD2. The CDR3 sequence is 14 residues long. CDR1 and CDR2 from the germline V gene are DFQATT and SNEGSKA (reference sequence). CDR3 DNA sequence: TGTAGTGCTAGAGGGCAGCGGGACGACAATGAGCAATTCTTC. Its protein is CSARGQRDDNEQFF.

Remarks on this clonotype: A read error may produce the germline difference seen at one junction end. The chain uses TRBV6-2 or TRBV6-3 and TRBJ1-2; tentatively, D is TRBD1 (5 bases). The CDR3 is 12 amino acids. Germline V CDR1 and CDR2: MNHEY, SVGEGT. CDR3: CANSQGVYGYTF. The CDR3 coding sequence is TGTGCCAACAGCCAGGGAGTCTATGGCTATACCTTC.

Note on this clonotype: This likely comes from a read error, as the CDR3 has no conserved phenylalanine or tryptophan at its end. The V and J genes are TRBV11-3 and TRBJ2-3, with D unresolved. The V gene's germline CDR1 is SGHNT and CDR2 YENEEA. Trimming shortened V by 8 bases and J by 1 base, and 22 bases separated the two germline ends. The CDR3 sequence is 17 residues long. CDR3 loop: CASQSEIRDIGTDTQYS. CDR3 nucleotide sequence: TGTGCCAGCCAATCTGAGATCCGAGATATAGGCACAGATACGCAGTATTCT.

The sample holds a few counts of this clonotype. At one end, the junction sequence differs from germline, possibly due to a read error. The V call is TRBV11-2, the J call TRBJ2-3; the D gene is possibly TRBD2 (6 bases). This CDR3 has 16 amino acids. CDR1 is SGHAT, CDR2 FQNNGV, per germline. Here the CDR3 DNA reads TGTGCCAGCAGCTTAGGGCGGGGAGTAAGCACAGATACGCATTATTTT. This encodes CASSLGRGVSTDTHYF.